This is a list of T cell receptor beta chains from one sample in a study of shared clonotypes between healthy human individuals. Repertoires were generated with immunoSEQ multiplex PCR, while TCRdb's copy carries only in-frame clones and drops some. The table records some 2,100,000 clones, about 92% of them present only once. The source material was naive CD8+ T cells from PBMCs. These receptors all stem from a man aged 18-30 years in good health. Some clones in this sample may be carry-over from other donors' samples. Both conserved end residues are part of each CDR3. The order of the fields is J gene, V gene, D gene, clone size, CDR3 protein, CDR3 DNA. The D gene is left open where the match is weak. Only some rows state a clone size, as once, few, many or a class for expanded clones.

j_gene: TRBJ1-1
v_gene: TRBV6-5
d_gene: .
abundance: .
CDR3aa: CALRKSMNTEAFF
CDR3nt: TGTGCCCTCCGGAAGTCCATGAACACTGAAGCTTTCTTT

j_gene: TRBJ2-7
v_gene: TRBV7-6
d_gene: .
abundance: .
CDR3aa: CASYPAPGHHLRGEQYF
CDR3nt: TGTGCCAGCTATCCCGCCCCGGGACACCACTTAAGGGGCGAGCAGTACTTC

j_gene: TRBJ1-2
v_gene: TRBV7-9
d_gene: .
abundance: .
CDR3aa: CASSLHTRGPSGYTF
CDR3nt: TGTGCCAGCAGCTTACATACCAGGGGCCCAAGTGGCTACACCTTC

j_gene: TRBJ2-3
v_gene: TRBV29-1
d_gene: TRBD1
abundance: .
CDR3aa: CSVLGTGMIDTQYF
CDR3nt: TGCAGCGTTCTAGGGACAGGGATGATAGATACGCAGTATTTT

j_gene: TRBJ2-3
v_gene: TRBV19
d_gene: TRBD1
abundance: .
CDR3aa: CASMPGQSTDTQYF
CDR3nt: TGTGCCAGTATGCCGGGACAGAGCACAGATACGCAGTATTTT

j_gene: TRBJ1-1
v_gene: TRBV9
d_gene: .
abundance: once
CDR3aa: CASSVGRGEEAFF
CDR3nt: TGTGCCAGCAGCGTAGGAAGGGGGGAGGAAGCTTTCTTT

j_gene: TRBJ2-1
v_gene: TRBV28
d_gene: TRBD2
abundance: .
CDR3aa: CASSWTREGRYNEQFF
CDR3nt: TGTGCCAGCAGTTGGACGCGGGAGGGCCGGTACAATGAGCAGTTCTTC

j_gene: TRBJ2-3
v_gene: TRBV11-3
d_gene: TRBD1
abundance: .
CDR3aa: CASSSSHGDRGADTQYF
CDR3nt: TGTGCCAGCAGTTCCTCCCACGGGGACAGGGGGGCAGATACGCAGTATTTT

j_gene: TRBJ1-2
v_gene: TRBV9
d_gene: .
abundance: once
CDR3aa: CASSVADYGYTF
CDR3nt: TGTGCCAGCAGCGTAGCGGACTATGGCTACACCTTC

j_gene: TRBJ2-1
v_gene: TRBV7-2
d_gene: .
abundance: .
CDR3aa: CASSFGRNEQFF
CDR3nt: TGTGCCAGCAGCTTCGGTAGAAATGAGCAGTTCTTC

j_gene: TRBJ2-1
v_gene: TRBV9
d_gene: .
abundance: .
CDR3aa: CASSDGDLDEQFF
CDR3nt: TGTGCCAGCAGCGATGGGGACTTGGATGAGCAGTTCTTC

j_gene: TRBJ1-1
v_gene: TRBV19
d_gene: .
abundance: .
CDR3aa: CASSATGLALNTEAFF
CDR3nt: TGTGCCAGTAGTGCGACAGGTCTAGCACTCAACACTGAAGCTTTCTTT

j_gene: TRBJ2-1
v_gene: TRBV6-6
d_gene: .
abundance: few
CDR3aa: CASSSRGSDNEQFF
CDR3nt: TGTGCCAGCAGTTCCCGGGGGTCCGACAATGAGCAGTTCTTC

j_gene: TRBJ1-1
v_gene: TRBV28
d_gene: .
abundance: .
CDR3aa: CASSFHRRTNTEAFF
CDR3nt: TGTGCCAGCAGTTTCCATCGCCGGACGAACACTGAAGCTTTCTTT

j_gene: TRBJ1-3
v_gene: TRBV19
d_gene: .
abundance: .
CDR3aa: CASSQRGGPGNTIYF
CDR3nt: TGTGCCAGTAGCCAGCGGGGGGGACCTGGAAACACCATATATTTT

j_gene: TRBJ2-7
v_gene: TRBV7-9
d_gene: .
abundance: .
CDR3aa: CASSLPEVPKQYF
CDR3nt: TGTGCCAGCAGCTTGCCGGAGGTTCCAAAGCAGTACTTC

j_gene: TRBJ1-3
v_gene: TRBV9
d_gene: .
abundance: .
CDR3aa: CASSVANSGNTIYF
CDR3nt: TGTGCCAGCAGCGTAGCAAACTCTGGAAACACCATATATTTT

j_gene: TRBJ1-1
v_gene: TRBV4-2
d_gene: .
abundance: .
CDR3aa: CASLPSLGARTEAFF
CDR3nt: TGTGCCAGCCTCCCGTCCTTGGGGGCCCGAACTGAAGCTTTCTTT

j_gene: TRBJ2-7
v_gene: TRBV9
d_gene: TRBD1
abundance: .
CDR3aa: CASSVAVGQGDEQYF
CDR3nt: TGTGCCAGCAGCGTAGCAGTCGGACAGGGGGACGAGCAGTACTTC

j_gene: TRBJ2-1
v_gene: TRBV27
d_gene: TRBD2
abundance: .
CDR3aa: CASSLTMAGVGEQFF
CDR3nt: TGTGCCAGCAGTTTAACGATGGCGGGGGTAGGTGAGCAGTTCTTC

j_gene: TRBJ2-7
v_gene: TRBV2
d_gene: .
abundance: .
CDR3aa: CASSDSGQFSYEQYF
CDR3nt: TGTGCCAGCAGTGATTCAGGGCAGTTCTCCTACGAGCAGTACTTC

j_gene: TRBJ2-7
v_gene: TRBV11-2
d_gene: TRBD1
abundance: .
CDR3aa: CASSGRKGQIYEQYF
CDR3nt: TGTGCCAGCAGCGGAAGAAAGGGACAGATCTACGAGCAGTACTTC

j_gene: TRBJ2-2
v_gene: TRBV7-8
d_gene: TRBD1
abundance: .
CDR3aa: CASRHRGQNTGELFF
CDR3nt: TGTGCCAGCAGACACAGGGGCCAGAACACCGGGGAGCTGTTTTTT

j_gene: TRBJ2-1
v_gene: TRBV7-2
d_gene: TRBD1
abundance: .
CDR3aa: CASSQGVAVGNEQFF
CDR3nt: TGTGCCAGCAGCCAGGGGGTAGCTGTTGGAAATGAGCAGTTCTTC

j_gene: TRBJ2-7
v_gene: TRBV6-5
d_gene: TRBD1
abundance: .
CDR3aa: CASSYTRRQGYYEQYF
CDR3nt: TGTGCCAGCAGTTACACCAGACGACAGGGGTACTACGAGCAGTACTTC

j_gene: TRBJ2-7
v_gene: TRBV27
d_gene: .
abundance: .
CDR3aa: CASSLIPSPYEQYF
CDR3nt: TGTGCCAGCAGTTTAATACCCAGCCCCTACGAGCAGTACTTC

j_gene: TRBJ2-7
v_gene: TRBV5-1
d_gene: .
abundance: .
CDR3aa: CASSSSEGPNEQYF
CDR3nt: TGCGCCAGCAGCTCGTCGGAGGGCCCCAACGAGCAGTACTTC

j_gene: TRBJ1-1
v_gene: TRBV10-3
d_gene: .
abundance: few
CDR3aa: CAISPWRGGVNTEAFF
CDR3nt: TGTGCCATCAGTCCCTGGAGGGGAGGTGTGAACACTGAAGCTTTCTTT

j_gene: TRBJ2-1
v_gene: TRBV11-1
d_gene: TRBD2
abundance: .
CDR3aa: CASSPLAGGYNEQFF
CDR3nt: TGTGCCAGCAGCCCATTAGCGGGAGGCTACAATGAGCAGTTCTTC

j_gene: TRBJ2-1
v_gene: TRBV30
d_gene: TRBD2
abundance: .
CDR3aa: CAWSGWREVEYNEQFF
CDR3nt: TGTGCCTGGAGTGGATGGCGGGAGGTTGAATACAATGAGCAGTTCTTC

j_gene: TRBJ2-1
v_gene: TRBV19
d_gene: TRBD2
abundance: .
CDR3aa: CASRLGGRWDEQFF
CDR3nt: TGTGCCAGTCGCTTGGGCGGGAGATGGGATGAGCAGTTCTTC

j_gene: TRBJ2-7
v_gene: TRBV27
d_gene: TRBD1
abundance: .
CDR3aa: CASSQGQGPAHEQYF
CDR3nt: TGTGCCAGCAGTCAAGGACAGGGGCCGGCCCACGAGCAGTACTTC

j_gene: TRBJ1-4
v_gene: TRBV6-1
d_gene: .
abundance: .
CDR3aa: CASSVRTETNEKLFF
CDR3nt: TGTGCCAGCAGTGTTCGGACTGAGACTAATGAAAAACTGTTTTTT

j_gene: TRBJ2-1
v_gene: TRBV28
d_gene: .
abundance: .
CDR3aa: CASSFFGDSLNNEQFF
CDR3nt: TGTGCCAGCAGTTTCTTCGGGGACTCGCTAAACAATGAGCAGTTCTTC

j_gene: TRBJ2-7
v_gene: TRBV30
d_gene: TRBD2
abundance: .
CDR3aa: CAWSVAGAGEQYF
CDR3nt: TGTGCCTGGAGTGTCGCGGGAGCAGGCGAGCAGTACTTC

j_gene: TRBJ1-5
v_gene: TRBV27
d_gene: .
abundance: .
CDR3aa: CASSLTGGYQPQHF
CDR3nt: TGTGCCAGCAGTTTAACAGGAGGTTATCAGCCCCAGCATTTT

j_gene: TRBJ1-2
v_gene: TRBV27
d_gene: .
abundance: .
CDR3aa: CASSLLLGRGYTF
CDR3nt: TGTGCCAGCAGTTTATTACTGGGGAGAGGCTACACCTTC

j_gene: TRBJ2-2
v_gene: TRBV5-4
d_gene: .
abundance: few
CDR3aa: CASSSNTGELFF
CDR3nt: TGTGCCAGCAGCTCGAACACCGGGGAGCTGTTTTTT

j_gene: TRBJ1-2
v_gene: TRBV2
d_gene: .
abundance: once
CDR3aa: CASIGIAPSNYGYTF
CDR3nt: TGTGCCAGCATAGGTATCGCCCCATCTAACTATGGCTACACCTTC

j_gene: TRBJ2-2
v_gene: TRBV7-9
d_gene: .
abundance: .
CDR3aa: CASSLGPGELFF
CDR3nt: TGTGCCAGCAGCTTGGGACCCGGGGAGCTGTTTTTT

j_gene: TRBJ2-7
v_gene: TRBV5-4
d_gene: .
abundance: .
CDR3aa: CASSSGDEQYF
CDR3nt: TGTGCCAGCAGCTCCGGTGACGAGCAGTACTTC

j_gene: TRBJ1-2
v_gene: TRBV27
d_gene: TRBD1
abundance: .
CDR3aa: CASSLWQGAYGYTF
CDR3nt: TGTGCCAGCAGTTTATGGCAGGGGGCTTATGGCTACACCTTC